Below are 15 T cell receptor beta chains sequenced from a single sample in a study of control samples from healthy donors and cancer patients. Generated by immunoSEQ multiplex PCR, the TCRdb table keeps only in-frame clones and is missing some. There are about 160,000 clones in the sample; approximately 90% occur only once, and more than 10% lies in the top ten. Sample: blood. Receptors originate from a man under 40 in good health.

The rearrangement links TRBV5-6 to TRBJ2-2; 7 bases agree with TRBD1. CDR3 length: 17 amino acids. V gave up 4 bases and J gave up 7 bases; unmatched junction bases: 16. CDR1 and CDR2 from the germline V gene are SGHDT and YYEEEE. The CDR3 is CASSLIYDRDRSGELFF. The CDR3, as DNA: TGTGCCAGCAGCCTGATATACGACAGGGATAGGAGCGGGGAGCTGTTTTTT.

The V call is TRBV25-1, the J call TRBJ1-1; D is possibly TRBD1 (6 bases). The CDR3 totals 14 residues. Germline assignment: CDR1 MGHDK and CDR2 SYGVNS. The V and J ends lost 4 bases and 6 bases respectively, with 15 bases between them. The CDR3 DNA follows: TGTGCCAGCAGTGGACCTCGGGGGCGGGCTGAAGCTTTCTTT. Translation gives CASSGPRGRAEAFF.

The chain employs TRBV3-1 (or the pseudogene TRBV3-2) and TRBJ1-1, with a tentative D call TRBD1 (6 bases). The V gene lost 6 bases and the J gene lost 5 bases, with 16 bases spanning the gap. The CDR3 length is 14 residues. From germline, CDR1 is LGHDT and CDR2 YNNKEL (reference sequence). CDR3 residues: CASSTPGVGTEAFF. CDR3 DNA: TGTGCCAGCAGTACACCAGGGGTGGGGACTGAAGCTTTCTTT.

The chain carries TRBV10-3 and TRBJ2-2; D possibly uses TRBD1 or TRBD2 (6 bases each). In germline, CDR1 is ENHRY, CDR2 SYGVKD. The CDR3 length is 15 residues. The V end lost 7 bases, the J end lost 3 bases, and 15 bases lay between the germline ends. The CDR3 DNA sequence: TGTGCCATCACGCCGGGGGCGCGGGACACCGGGGAGCTGTTTTTT. Translated: CAITPGARDTGELFF.

The CDR3 region has the DNA TGTGCCTGGAGCAAGGACAGTTTCAATCAGCCCCAGCATTTT. Its translation is CAWSKDSFNQPQHF. The V gene is TRBV30, the J gene TRBJ1-5; D perhaps matches TRBD1 (6 bases). Trimming stripped 3 bases from V and 3 bases from J, with 12 bases between. This CDR3 spans 14 amino acids. CDR1 and CDR2 from the germline V gene are GTSNPN and SVGIG (reference sequence).

The chain is built from TRBV25-1 and TRBJ1-2, with a weak D call TRBD1 (5 bases). This CDR3 is 13 amino acids long. The V gene lost 3 bases and the J gene lost 5 bases, with 10 bases spanning the gap. Germline assignment: CDR1 MGHDK and CDR2 SYGVNS. CDR3 nucleotide sequence: TGTGCCAGCAGTGATTTGGGGGTATATGGCTACACCTTC. As protein: CASSDLGVYGYTF.

This clone was counted ten times or more. The rearrangement uses TRBV5-1 and TRBJ2-5; 16 nucleotides line up with TRBD2. With 7 bases clipped from V and 5 bases from J, the junction kept 11 bases outside the gene matches. This CDR3 comprises 17 residues. Per the germline V gene, CDR1 is SGHRS and CDR2 is YFSETQ. The CDR3 loop is CASSVEPGLAGGETQYF. The CDR3 coding sequence is TGCGCCAGCTCCGTGGAGCCGGGACTAGCGGGAGGGGAGACCCAGTACTTC.

The chain has TRBV7-8 and TRBJ1-1; no clear D. The V end was cut by 5 bases, the J end by 4 bases, with 17 bases between. Germline CDR1 and CDR2: SGHVS and FQNEAQ. The CDR3 extends over 15 amino acids. The CDR3 region is CASSRGYPRPTEAFF. CDR3 sequence (DNA): TGTGCCAGCAGCCGAGGGTACCCCCGACCCACTGAAGCTTTCTTT.

This clone showed up just a few times. The V and J genes are TRBV2 and TRBJ2-7, with 7 bases identical to TRBD1. This CDR3 has 15 amino acids. V gave up 1 base and J gave up 5 bases; unmatched junction bases: 8. Germline V gene data show CDR1 as SNHLY and CDR2 as FYNNEI. CDR3 residues: CASSEVGTDDDEQYF. CDR3 nucleotide sequence: TGTGCCAGCAGTGAAGTGGGGACAGACGATGACGAGCAGTACTTC.

The chain employs TRBV28 and TRBJ1-2; the match to TRBD1 covers 9 bases. The V gene's germline CDR1 is MDHEN and CDR2 SYDVKM. The CDR3 totals 17 residues. V lost 3 bases, J lost 2 bases, and 10 bases stayed unmatched. CDR3 loop: CASSFPGGDRENYGYTF. For the CDR3, the DNA is TGTGCCAGCAGTTTCCCCGGGGGGGACAGGGAGAACTATGGCTACACCTTC.

The V call is TRBV18, the J call TRBJ1-1; maybe TRBD1 (6 bases). V was pared by 3 bases and J by 0 bases, with 14 bases between. The germline CDR1 and CDR2 sequences are KGHSH and LQKENI. The length of the CDR3 is 16 residues. The CDR3 loop is CASSPDIGGMNTEAFF. CDR3 in DNA: TGTGCCAGCTCACCCGACATTGGGGGCATGAACACTGAAGCTTTCTTT.

This clone has just a few counts. The V and J genes are TRBV23-1 and TRBJ2-5; 8 nucleotides agree with TRBD1. TRBV23-1 is an ORF for which the function is uncertain. Unmatched junction bases numbered 18, after V lost 4 bases and J lost 5 bases. The CDR3 covers 18 residues. The CDR3 bases are TGCGCCAGCAGTCTGAACTCCTCCCAGGGGGCGAGTATGGAGACCCAGTACTTC. The encoded protein is CASSLNSSQGASMETQYF.

This clone has a single count. This sequence joins TRBV2 and TRBJ2-5, with D possibly being TRBD2 (6 bases). CDR1 is SNHLY, CDR2 FYNNEI, per germline. V was cut by 10 bases and J by 10 bases, with 22 bases left in between. The length of the CDR3 is 13 residues. The CDR3 region is CATSKTPGGDQYF. The DNA for the CDR3 is TGTGCCACCTCCAAAACTCCCGGAGGGGACCAGTACTTC.

V usage is TRBV7-2 and J usage is TRBJ1-2; perhaps TRBD1 as D (6 bases). The germline V and J ends were trimmed by 5 bases and 4 bases, with 14 bases remaining between them. Per germline, CDR1 SGHTA and CDR2 FQGNSA. The CDR3 has 14 residues. CDR3 DNA: TGTGCCAGCAGCATCAACGGACAGACCTATGGCTACACCTTC. Translating gives CASSINGQTYGYTF.

The V gene is TRBV6-5, the J gene TRBJ1-3; D might be TRBD1 (5 bases). Between the trimmed V and J ends, which lost 6 bases and 2 bases, there was a span of 11 bases. Germline-derived CDR1 and CDR2 are MNHEY and SVGAGI. The CDR3 loop spans 14 amino acids. The CDR3 loop reads CASRSVGAGNTIYF. The CDR3, as DNA: TGTGCCAGCAGGAGCGTGGGGGCTGGAAACACCATATATTTT.